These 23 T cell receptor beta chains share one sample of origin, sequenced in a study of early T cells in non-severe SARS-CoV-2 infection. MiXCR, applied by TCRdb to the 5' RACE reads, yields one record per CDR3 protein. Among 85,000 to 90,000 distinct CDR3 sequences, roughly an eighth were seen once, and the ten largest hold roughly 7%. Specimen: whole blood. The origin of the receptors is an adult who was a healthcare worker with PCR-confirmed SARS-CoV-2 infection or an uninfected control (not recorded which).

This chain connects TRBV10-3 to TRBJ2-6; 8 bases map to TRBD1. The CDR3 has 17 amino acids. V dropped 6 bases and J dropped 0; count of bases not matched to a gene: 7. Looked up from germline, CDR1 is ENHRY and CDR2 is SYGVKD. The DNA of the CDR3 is TGTGCCATCAGGGGGCCGGGACAGGCCTCTGGGGCCAACGTCCTGACTTTC. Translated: CAIRGPGQASGANVLTF.

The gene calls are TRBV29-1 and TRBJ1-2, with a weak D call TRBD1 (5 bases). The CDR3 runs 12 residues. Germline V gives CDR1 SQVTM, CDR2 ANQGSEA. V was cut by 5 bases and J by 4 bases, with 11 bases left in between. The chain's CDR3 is CSVRGYGYGYTF. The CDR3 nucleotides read TGCAGCGTTCGGGGCTACGGCTATGGCTACACCTTC.

The CDR3: CASSPTGRTYEQYF. CDR3 coding DNA: TGTGCCAGTAGTCCGACAGGGCGCACCTACGAGCAGTACTTC. The genes are TRBV19 and TRBJ2-7, with 7 bases identical to TRBD1. Trimming cost V 5 bases and J 2 bases; bases outside gene matches: 6. Germline values: CDR1 LNHDA, CDR2 SQIVND (reference sequence). The CDR3 runs 14 residues.

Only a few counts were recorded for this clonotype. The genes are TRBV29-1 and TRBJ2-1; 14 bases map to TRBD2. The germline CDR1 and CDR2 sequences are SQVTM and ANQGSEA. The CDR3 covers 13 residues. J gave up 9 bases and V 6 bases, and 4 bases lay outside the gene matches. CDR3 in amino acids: CSVRLAGGSEQFF. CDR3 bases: TGCAGCGTACGACTAGCGGGAGGGTCTGAGCAGTTCTTC.

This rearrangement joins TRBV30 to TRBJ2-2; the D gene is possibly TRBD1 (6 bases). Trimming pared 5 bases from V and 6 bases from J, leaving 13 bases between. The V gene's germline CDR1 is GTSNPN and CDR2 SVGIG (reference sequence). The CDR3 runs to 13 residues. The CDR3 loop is CAWGNRDPGELFF. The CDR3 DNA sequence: TGTGCCTGGGGAAACAGGGATCCCGGGGAGCTGTTTTTT. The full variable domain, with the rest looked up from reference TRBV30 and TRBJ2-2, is SQTIHQWPATLVQPVGSPLSLECTVEGTSNPNLYWYRQAAGRGLQLLFYSVGIGQISSEVPQNLSASRPQDRQFILSSKKLLLSDSGFYLCAWGNRDPGELFFGEGSRLTVL.

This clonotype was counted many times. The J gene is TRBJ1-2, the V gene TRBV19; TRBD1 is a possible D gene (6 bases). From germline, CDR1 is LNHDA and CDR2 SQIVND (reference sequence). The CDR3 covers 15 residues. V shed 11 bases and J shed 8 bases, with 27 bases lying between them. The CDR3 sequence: CASCKIGGASEGYTF. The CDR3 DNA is TGTGCCTCTTGCAAGATCGGGGGGGCTTCGGAAGGCTACACCTTC.

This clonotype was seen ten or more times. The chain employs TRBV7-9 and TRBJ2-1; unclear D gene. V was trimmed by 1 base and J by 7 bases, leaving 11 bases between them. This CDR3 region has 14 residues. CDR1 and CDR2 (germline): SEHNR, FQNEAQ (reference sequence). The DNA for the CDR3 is TGTGCCAGCAGCTTAGGGTCAGGCTGGAATGAGCAGTTCTTC. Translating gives CASSLGSGWNEQFF.

This chain's CDR3 is CAWSLGEAYEQYF. DNA of the CDR3: TGTGCCTGGAGTCTTGGGGAGGCCTACGAGCAGTACTTC. J is TRBJ2-7 and V is TRBV30; D possibly corresponds to TRBD2 (6 bases). V dropped 2 bases and J dropped 2 bases, with 10 bases sitting between them. Germline V gene lookup returns CDR1 GTSNPN and CDR2 SVGIG (reference sequence). This CDR3 has 13 residues.

DNA for the CDR3: TGTGCCAGCAGTAGAGACGGTGGCAATCAGCCCCAGCATTTT. It yields the protein CASSRDGGNQPQHF. This chain links TRBV6-1 with TRBJ1-5; unclear D gene. CDR3 length: 14 amino acids. Germline loops: CDR1 MNHNS, CDR2 SASEGT. V lost 5 bases to trimming and J lost 2 bases, with 10 bases between them.

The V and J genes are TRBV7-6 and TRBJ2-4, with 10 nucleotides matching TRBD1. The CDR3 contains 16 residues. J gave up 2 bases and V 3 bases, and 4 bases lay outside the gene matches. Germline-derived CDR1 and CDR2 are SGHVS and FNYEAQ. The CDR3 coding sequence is TGTGCCAGCAGCTTGACAGGGGGCGCGACCAAAAACATTCAGTACTTC. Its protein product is CASSLTGGATKNIQYF.

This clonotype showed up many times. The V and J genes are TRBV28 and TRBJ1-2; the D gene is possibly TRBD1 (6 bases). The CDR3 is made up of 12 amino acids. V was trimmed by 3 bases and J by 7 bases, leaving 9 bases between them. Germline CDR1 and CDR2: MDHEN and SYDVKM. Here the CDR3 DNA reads TGTGCCAGCAGTTTGGGGGGCGGTGGCTACACCTTC. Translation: CASSLGGGGYTF.

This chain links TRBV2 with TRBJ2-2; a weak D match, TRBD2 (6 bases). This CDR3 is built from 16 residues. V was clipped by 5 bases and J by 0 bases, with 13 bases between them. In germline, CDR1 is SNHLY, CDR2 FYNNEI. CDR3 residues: CASSPGLSSNTGELFF. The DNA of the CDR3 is TGTGCCAGCAGTCCTGGACTATCCTCGAACACCGGGGAGCTGTTTTTT. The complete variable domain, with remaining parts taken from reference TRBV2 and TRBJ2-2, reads EPEVTQTPSHQVTQMGQEVILRCVPISNHLYFYWYRQILGQKVEFLVSFYNNEISEKSEIFDDQFSVERPDGSNFTLKIRSTKLEDSAMYFCASSPGLSSNTGELFFGEGSRLTVL.

This chain's CDR3 is CASSLGFRTGPGANVLTF. DNA of the CDR3: TGTGCCAGCAGCTTGGGCTTCCGAACAGGTCCTGGGGCCAACGTCCTGACTTTC. The V gene is TRBV5-6, the J gene TRBJ2-6; D is perhaps TRBD1 (5 bases). V was clipped by 0 bases and J by 2 bases, with 15 bases between them. This CDR3 contains 18 residues. From germline, CDR1 is SGHDT and CDR2 YYEEEE.

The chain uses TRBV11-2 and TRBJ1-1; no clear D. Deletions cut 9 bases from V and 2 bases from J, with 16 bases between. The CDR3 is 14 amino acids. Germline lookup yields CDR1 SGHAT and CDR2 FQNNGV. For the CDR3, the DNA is TGTGCCAGGGACGGACGTCATCGAAACACTGAAGCTTTCTTT. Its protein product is CARDGRHRNTEAFF.

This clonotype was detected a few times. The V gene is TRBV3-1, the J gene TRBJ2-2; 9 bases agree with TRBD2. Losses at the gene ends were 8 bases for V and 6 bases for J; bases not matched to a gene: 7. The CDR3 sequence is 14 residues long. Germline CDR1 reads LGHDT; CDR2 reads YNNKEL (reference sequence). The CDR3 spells CASGIAGDAGELFF. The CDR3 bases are TGTGCCAGCGGAATAGCGGGAGACGCCGGGGAGCTGTTTTTT.

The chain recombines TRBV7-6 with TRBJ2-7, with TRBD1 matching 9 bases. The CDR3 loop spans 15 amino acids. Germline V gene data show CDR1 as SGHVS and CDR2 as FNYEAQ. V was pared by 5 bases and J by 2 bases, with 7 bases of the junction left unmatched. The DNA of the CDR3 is TGTGCCAGCAGCCCCTCCGGGACAGGGACCTACGAGCAGTACTTC. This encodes CASSPSGTGTYEQYF. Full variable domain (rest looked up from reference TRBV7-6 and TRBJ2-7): GAGVSQSPRYKVTKRGQDVALRCDPISGHVSLYWYRQALGQGPEFLTYFNYEAQQDKSGLPNDRFSAERPEGSISTLTIQRTEQRDSAMYRCASSPSGTGTYEQYFGPGTRLTVT.

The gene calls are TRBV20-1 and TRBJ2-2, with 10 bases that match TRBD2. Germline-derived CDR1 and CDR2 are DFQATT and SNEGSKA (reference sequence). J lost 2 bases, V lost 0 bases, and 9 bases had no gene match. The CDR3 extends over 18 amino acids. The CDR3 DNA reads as TGCAGTGCTAGAGATCAGCAAGCGGGAGGGACAAACACCGGGGAGCTGTTTTTT. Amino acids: CSARDQQAGGTNTGELFF.

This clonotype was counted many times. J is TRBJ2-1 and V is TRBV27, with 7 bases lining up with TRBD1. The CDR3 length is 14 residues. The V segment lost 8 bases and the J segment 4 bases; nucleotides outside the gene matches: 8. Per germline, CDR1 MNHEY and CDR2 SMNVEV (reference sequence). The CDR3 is CASAFGTAYNEQFF. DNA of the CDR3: TGTGCCAGCGCGTTCGGGACAGCTTACAATGAGCAGTTCTTC.

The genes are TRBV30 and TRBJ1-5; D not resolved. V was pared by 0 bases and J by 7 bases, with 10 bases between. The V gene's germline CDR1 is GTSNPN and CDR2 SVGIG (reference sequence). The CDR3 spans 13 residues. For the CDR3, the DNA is TGTGCCTGGAGTGTATCGGATTGGCAGCCCCAGCATTTT. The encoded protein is CAWSVSDWQPQHF.

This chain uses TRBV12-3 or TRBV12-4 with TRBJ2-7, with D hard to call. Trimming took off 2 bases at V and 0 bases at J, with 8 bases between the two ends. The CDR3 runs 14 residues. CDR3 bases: TGTGCCAGCAGTTTAATTCAAAGCTCCTACGAGCAGTACTTC. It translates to CASSLIQSSYEQYF.

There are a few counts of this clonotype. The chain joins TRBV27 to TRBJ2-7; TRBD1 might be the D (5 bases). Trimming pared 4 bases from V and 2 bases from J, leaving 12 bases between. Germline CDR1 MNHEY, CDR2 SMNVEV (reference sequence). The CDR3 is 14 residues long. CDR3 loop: CASSYPGSTYEQYF. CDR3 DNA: TGTGCCAGCAGTTACCCAGGGTCGACCTACGAGCAGTACTTC.

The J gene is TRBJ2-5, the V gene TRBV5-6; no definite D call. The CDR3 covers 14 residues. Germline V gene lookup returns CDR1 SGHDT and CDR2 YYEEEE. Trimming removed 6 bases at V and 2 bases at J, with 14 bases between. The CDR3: CASIPMGQQETQYF. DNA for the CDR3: TGTGCCAGCATCCCGATGGGCCAACAAGAGACCCAGTACTTC.

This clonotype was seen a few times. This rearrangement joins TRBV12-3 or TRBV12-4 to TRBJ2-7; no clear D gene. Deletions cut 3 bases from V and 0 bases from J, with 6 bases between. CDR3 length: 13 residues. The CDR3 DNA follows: TGTGCCAGCAGTTTGGCCTACTCCTACGAGCAGTACTTC. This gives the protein CASSLAYSYEQYF.